The T cell receptor (beta chain) under discussion was sequenced for a study of neurological immune-mediated disorders. Notes on the study in general: TCR-beta repertoires seemed private in all groups, with no expanded CDR3 amino acid sequences shared.

This clonotype was counted ten times or more. What it binds is unknown. The CDR3 runs to 15 residues. The germline V and J ends were trimmed by 3 bases and 2 bases, with 14 bases remaining between them. CDR1 is KGHSH and CDR2 is LQKENI in the germline V gene. A total of 2 million PBMCs stored at -80 degrees C provided the unsorted libraries. Via MiXCR, TCRdb re-called the 5' RACE reads, giving one row per CDR3 protein. The sample has roughly 50,000 distinct CDR3 sequences; roughly 15% are singletons. The source of this sequence is a man in his 60s in good health. The sequencing input was PBMCs. The chain joins TRBV18 to TRBJ2-7; tentatively, D is TRBD1 (5 bases). The CDR3: CASSPTTVVAYEQYF. The CDR3 DNA follows: TGTGCCAGCTCACCGACGACAGTAGTGGCCTACGAGCAGTACTTC.